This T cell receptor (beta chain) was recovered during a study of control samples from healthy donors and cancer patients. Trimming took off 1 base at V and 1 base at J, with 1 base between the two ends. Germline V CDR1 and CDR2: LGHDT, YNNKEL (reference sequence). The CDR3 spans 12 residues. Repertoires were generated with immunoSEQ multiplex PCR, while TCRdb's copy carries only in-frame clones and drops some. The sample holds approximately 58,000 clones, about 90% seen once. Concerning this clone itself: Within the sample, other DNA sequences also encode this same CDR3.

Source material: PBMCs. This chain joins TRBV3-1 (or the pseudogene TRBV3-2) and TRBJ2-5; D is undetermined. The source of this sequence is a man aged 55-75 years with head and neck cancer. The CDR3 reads CASSQAQETQYF. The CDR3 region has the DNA TGTGCCAGCAGCCAAGCCCAAGAGACCCAGTACTTC.